A selection of T cell receptor beta chains follows, all from one sample in a study of CXCR3-negative and CXCR3-positive naive CD8 T cells. TCRdb re-called the 5' RACE reads and gives one entry per CDR3 protein, without DNA. This sample's clone table lists tens of thousands of distinct CDR3 sequences. The sequenced sample consisted of memory CD8+ T cells from blood. These TCRs come from a human donor in good health. Some clones in this sample may be carry-over from other donors' samples. CDR3s include the opening cysteine and the closing phenylalanine or tryptophan. Size is stated for part of the rows, as once, few or many counts, or as a class when the clone is expanded.

J gene | V gene | clone size | CDR3 protein
TRBJ1-3 | TRBV10-3 | . | CAMGIGLEGSGNTIYF
TRBJ2-3 | TRBV7-3 | . | CASRKQGDPGDTQYF
TRBJ1-1 | TRBV7-9 | . | CASSRDKMNTEAFF
TRBJ2-7 | TRBV13 | . | CASSPLNLPDYEQYF
TRBJ2-5 | TRBV29-1 | . | CSVELVPSGGTQYF
TRBJ2-2 | TRBV2 | . | CATGGNRAFAGELFF
TRBJ2-1 | TRBV6-2/TRBV6-3 | . | CASSYSSSVNEQFF
TRBJ2-7 | TRBV7-9 | . | CASSSGLAGWYEQYF
TRBJ1-1 | TRBV5-1 | . | CASSFPGDTEAFF
TRBJ2-1 | TRBV28 | . | CASRSGSSYNEQFF
TRBJ2-1 | TRBV14 | . | CASSQLQGSARDEQFF
TRBJ2-2 | TRBV7-9 | . | CASSPPQAGELFF
TRBJ2-7 | TRBV7-9 | . | CASSQGVQGSYEQYF
TRBJ2-7 | TRBV5-6 | . | CASSPPEGFEQYF
TRBJ1-1 | TRBV3-1 | . | CASTPRGEMNTEAFF
TRBJ2-1 | TRBV12-3/TRBV12-4 | . | CASSPSRIEQFF
TRBJ2-1 | TRBV7-9 | . | CASTLLLNEQFF
TRBJ2-5 | TRBV29-1 | . | CSVNQRGDAYQETQYF
TRBJ2-7 | TRBV7-6 | . | CASSLEAAGGHYEQYF
TRBJ2-3 | TRBV4-3 | . | CASSQDLHPGDTQYF
TRBJ2-1 | TRBV29-1 | . | CSVEDWDHPEQFF
TRBJ1-1 | TRBV20-1 | . | CSASAAGESTEAFF
TRBJ1-1 | TRBV6-1 | . | CASSEGTEEGNEAFF
TRBJ2-7 | TRBV20-1 | medium-sized | CSARGLAGLYEQYF
TRBJ1-6 | TRBV7-9 | . | CASSLPAGRYSPLHF